This T cell receptor (beta chain) came from a study of T cells in Graves' hyperthyroidism and ophthalmopathy. This clonotype was observed many times. The germline V and J ends were trimmed by 3 bases and 5 bases, with 8 bases remaining between them. Germline V CDR1 and CDR2: LGHDT, YNNKEL (reference sequence). CDR3 length equals 13 residues. The source material, RNA transcripts, was used to amplify TCR beta CDR3 regions. Primed by the HTBI set, a first-round RT-PCR was run on the TCR CDR3. Each CDR3 protein gets one entry after TCRdb re-called the multiplex PCR reads with MiXCR. The repertoire includes approximately 370,000 distinct CDR3 sequences, roughly a sixth of them detected once, and 34% sits in the top ten.

The clonotype comes from a woman in her thirties with Graves' hyperthyroidism that later progressed to Graves' ophthalmopathy. This chain links TRBV3-1 with TRBJ1-5; D gene ambiguous. Sample: blood. CDR3 loop: CASSQGGDQPQHF. The CDR3 nucleotides are TGTGCCAGCAGCCAGGGCGGAGATCAGCCCCAGCATTTT.